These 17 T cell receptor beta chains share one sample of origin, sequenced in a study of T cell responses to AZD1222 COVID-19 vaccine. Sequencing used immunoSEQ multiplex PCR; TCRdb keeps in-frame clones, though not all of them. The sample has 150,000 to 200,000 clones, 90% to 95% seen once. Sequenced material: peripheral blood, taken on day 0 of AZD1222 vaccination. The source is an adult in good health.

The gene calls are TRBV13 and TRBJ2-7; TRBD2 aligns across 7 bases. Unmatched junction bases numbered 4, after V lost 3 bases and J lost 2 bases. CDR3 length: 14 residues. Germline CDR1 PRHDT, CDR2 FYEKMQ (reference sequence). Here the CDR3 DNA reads TGTGCCAGCAGCTTGGGACTATCCACCTACGAGCAGTACTTC. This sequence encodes CASSLGLSTYEQYF.

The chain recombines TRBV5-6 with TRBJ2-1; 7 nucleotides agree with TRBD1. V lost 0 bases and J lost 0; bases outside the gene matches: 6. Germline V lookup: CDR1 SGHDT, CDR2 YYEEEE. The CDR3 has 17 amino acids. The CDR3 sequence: CASSLEGPGGSYNEQFF. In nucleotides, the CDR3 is TGTGCCAGCAGCTTGGAAGGGCCAGGGGGCTCCTACAATGAGCAGTTCTTC. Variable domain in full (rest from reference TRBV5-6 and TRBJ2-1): DAGVTQSPTHLIKTRGQQVTLRCSPKSGHDTVSWYQQALGQGPQFIFQYYEEEERQRGNFPDRFSGHQFPNYSSELNVNALLLGDSALYLCASSLEGPGGSYNEQFFGPGTRLTVL.

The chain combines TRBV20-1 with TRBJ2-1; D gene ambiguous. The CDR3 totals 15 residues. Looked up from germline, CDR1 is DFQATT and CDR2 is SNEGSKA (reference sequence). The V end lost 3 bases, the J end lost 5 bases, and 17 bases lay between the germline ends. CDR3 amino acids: CSASTGILPHNEQFF. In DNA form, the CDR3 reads TGCAGTGCTAGTACTGGGATTCTGCCTCACAATGAGCAGTTCTTC.

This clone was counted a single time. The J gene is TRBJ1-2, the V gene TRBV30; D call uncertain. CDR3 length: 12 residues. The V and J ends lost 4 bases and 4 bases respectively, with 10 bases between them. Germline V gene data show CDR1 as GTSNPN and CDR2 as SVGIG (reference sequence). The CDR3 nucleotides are TGTGCCTGGACCGGACGGCTCTATGGCTACACCTTC. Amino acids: CAWTGRLYGYTF.

The CDR3 nucleotides read TGTGCCAGCAGCTTAGCTAGGGAACAAGAGACCCAGTACTTC. Translation gives CASSLAREQETQYF. The chain recombines TRBV7-9 with TRBJ2-5; the D is unclear. Between the trimmed V and J ends, which lost 0 bases and 2 bases, there was a span of 7 bases. The germline gives CDR1 SEHNR, CDR2 FQNEAQ (reference sequence). The CDR3 length is 14 residues.

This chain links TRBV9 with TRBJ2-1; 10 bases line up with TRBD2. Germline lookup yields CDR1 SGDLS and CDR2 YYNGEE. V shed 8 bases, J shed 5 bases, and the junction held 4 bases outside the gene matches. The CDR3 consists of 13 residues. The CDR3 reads CASGLADNNEQFF. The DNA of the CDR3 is TGTGCCAGTGGACTAGCGGATAACAATGAGCAGTTCTTC. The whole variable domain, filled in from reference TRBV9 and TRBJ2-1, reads DSGVTQTPKHLITATGQRVTLRCSPRSGDLSVYWYQQSLDQGLQFLIQYYNGEERAKGNILERFSAQQFPDLHSELNLSSLELGDSALYFCASGLADNNEQFFGPGTRLTVL.

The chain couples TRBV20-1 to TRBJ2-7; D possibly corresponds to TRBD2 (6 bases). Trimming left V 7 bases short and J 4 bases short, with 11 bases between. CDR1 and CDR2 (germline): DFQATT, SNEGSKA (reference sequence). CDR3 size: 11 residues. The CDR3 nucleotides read TGCAGTGTGTGGGGGGATTACGAGCAGTACTTC. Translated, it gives CSVWGDYEQYF.

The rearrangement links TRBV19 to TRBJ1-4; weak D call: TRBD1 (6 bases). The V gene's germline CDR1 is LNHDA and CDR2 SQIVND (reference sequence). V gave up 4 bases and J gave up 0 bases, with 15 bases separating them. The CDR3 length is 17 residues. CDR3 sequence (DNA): TGTGCCAGTAGTAGAATCGGACAGCCCGCAACTAATGAAAAACTGTTTTTT. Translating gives CASSRIGQPATNEKLFF.

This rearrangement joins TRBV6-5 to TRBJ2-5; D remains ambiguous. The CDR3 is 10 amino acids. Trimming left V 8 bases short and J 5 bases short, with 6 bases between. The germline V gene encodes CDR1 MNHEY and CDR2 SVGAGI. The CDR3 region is CASGRETQYF. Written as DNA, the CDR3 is TGTGCCAGCGGCCGGGAGACCCAGTACTTC.

CDR3 in amino acids: CASSVGQGATGYGYTF. The CDR3 DNA is TGTGCCAGCAGCGTGGGACAGGGGGCAACTGGCTATGGCTACACCTTC. The chain is built from TRBV5-4 and TRBJ1-2; 12 bases align to TRBD1. The junction had 8 bases not matched to a gene; V was cut back by 4 bases and J by 4 bases. CDR3 length: 16 residues. CDR1 SGHNT and CDR2 YYREEE come from the germline V gene (reference sequence).

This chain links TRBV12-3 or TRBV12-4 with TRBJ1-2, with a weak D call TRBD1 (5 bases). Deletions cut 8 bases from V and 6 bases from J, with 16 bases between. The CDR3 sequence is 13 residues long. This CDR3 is CASRTGLRHGYTF. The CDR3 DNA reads TGTGCCAGCCGAACAGGTTTGAGGCATGGCTACACCTTC.

CDR3 loop: CASRILGGGGTEAFF. In DNA, the CDR3 is TGTGCCAGCAGGATCCTTGGGGGGGGAGGCACTGAAGCTTTCTTT. The gene calls are TRBV28 and TRBJ1-1, with D perhaps TRBD1 (5 bases). Germline V gene sequence: CDR1 MDHEN, CDR2 SYDVKM. This CDR3 is 15 amino acids long. With 6 bases removed from V and 4 bases from J, the gap between germline ends came to 18 bases.

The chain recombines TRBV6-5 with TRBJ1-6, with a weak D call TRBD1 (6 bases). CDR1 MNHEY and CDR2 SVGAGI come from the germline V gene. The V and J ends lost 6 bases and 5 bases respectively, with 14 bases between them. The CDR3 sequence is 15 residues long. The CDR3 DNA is TGTGCCAGCAGAGTGGACAGAAGTCATAATTCACCCCTCCACTTT. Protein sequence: CASRVDRSHNSPLHF.

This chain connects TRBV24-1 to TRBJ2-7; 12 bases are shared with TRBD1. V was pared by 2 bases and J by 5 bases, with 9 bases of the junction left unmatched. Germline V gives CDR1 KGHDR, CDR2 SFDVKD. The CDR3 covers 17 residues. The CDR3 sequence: CATSDYNSGTGGHEQYF. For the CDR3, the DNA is TGTGCCACCAGTGATTATAACTCCGGGACAGGGGGCCACGAGCAGTACTTC.

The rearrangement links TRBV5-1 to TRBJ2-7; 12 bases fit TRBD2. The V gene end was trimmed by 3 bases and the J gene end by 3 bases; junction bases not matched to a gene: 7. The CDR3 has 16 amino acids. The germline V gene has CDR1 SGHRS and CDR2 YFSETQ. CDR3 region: CASSSGLAGSYYEQYF. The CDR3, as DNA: TGCGCCAGCAGCTCGGGACTAGCGGGCTCCTACTACGAGCAGTACTTC.

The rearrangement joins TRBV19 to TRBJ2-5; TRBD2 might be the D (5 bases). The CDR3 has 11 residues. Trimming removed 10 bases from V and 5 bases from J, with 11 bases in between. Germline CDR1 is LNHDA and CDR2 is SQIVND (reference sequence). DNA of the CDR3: TGTGCCACCGAATCGGGGGAGACCCAGTACTTC. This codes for CATESGETQYF.

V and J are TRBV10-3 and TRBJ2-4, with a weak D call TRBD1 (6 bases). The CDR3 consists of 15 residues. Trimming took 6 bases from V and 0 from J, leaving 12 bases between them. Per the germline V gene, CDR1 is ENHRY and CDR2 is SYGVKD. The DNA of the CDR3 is TGTGCCATCAGCTCAGGGGTCCTAGCCAAAAACATTCAGTACTTC. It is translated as CAISSGVLAKNIQYF.